The sequence of this T cell receptor (beta chain) was determined in a study of T cell changes during pregnancy in multiple sclerosis. Clones were sequenced by immunoSEQ multiplex PCR, and TCRdb holds only the in-frame ones, with some missing. This sample carries tens of thousands of clones, about 90% of them seen once, and the ten largest clones take more than 0.75%. This receptor was obtained from a female donor with multiple sclerosis, enrolled in a pregnancy study. Sequenced material: peripheral blood, taken in the second trimester of pregnancy.

The CDR3 bases are TGTGCCAGCAGATCTGGGACACAGAATCAGCCCCAGCATTTT. Its translation is CASRSGTQNQPQHF. The V gene is TRBV6-5, the J gene TRBJ1-5, with D possibly TRBD1 on 6 matching bases. The germline CDR1 and CDR2 sequences are MNHEY and SVGAGI. Trimming took off 6 bases at V and 4 bases at J, with 13 bases between the two ends. The CDR3 loop spans 14 amino acids.